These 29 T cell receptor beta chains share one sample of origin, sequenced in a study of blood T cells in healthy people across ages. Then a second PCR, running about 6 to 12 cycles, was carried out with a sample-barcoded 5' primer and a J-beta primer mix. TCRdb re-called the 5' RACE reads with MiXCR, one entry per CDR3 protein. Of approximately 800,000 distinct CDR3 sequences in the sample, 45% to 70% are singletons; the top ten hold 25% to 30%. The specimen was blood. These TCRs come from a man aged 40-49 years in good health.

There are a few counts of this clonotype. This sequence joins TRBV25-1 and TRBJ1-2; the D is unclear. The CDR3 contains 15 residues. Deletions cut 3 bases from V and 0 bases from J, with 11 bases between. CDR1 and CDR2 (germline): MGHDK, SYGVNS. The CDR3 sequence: CASSDLQQANYGYTF. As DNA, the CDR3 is TGTGCCAGCAGTGATCTCCAGCAAGCTAACTATGGCTACACCTTC.

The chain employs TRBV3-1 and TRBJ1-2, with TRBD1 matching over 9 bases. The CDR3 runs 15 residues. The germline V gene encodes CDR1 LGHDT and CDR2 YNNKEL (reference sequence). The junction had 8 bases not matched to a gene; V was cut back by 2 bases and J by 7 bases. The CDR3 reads CASSQTGTGPAGYTF. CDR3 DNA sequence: TGTGCCAGCAGCCAAACGGGGACAGGGCCAGCTGGCTACACCTTC.

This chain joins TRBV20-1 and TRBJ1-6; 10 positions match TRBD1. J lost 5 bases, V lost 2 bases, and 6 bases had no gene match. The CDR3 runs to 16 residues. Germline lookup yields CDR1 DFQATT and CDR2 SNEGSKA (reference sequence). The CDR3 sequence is CSARHAGTGDNSPLHF. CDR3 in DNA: TGCAGTGCTAGACATGCAGGGACAGGGGATAATTCACCCCTCCACTTT.

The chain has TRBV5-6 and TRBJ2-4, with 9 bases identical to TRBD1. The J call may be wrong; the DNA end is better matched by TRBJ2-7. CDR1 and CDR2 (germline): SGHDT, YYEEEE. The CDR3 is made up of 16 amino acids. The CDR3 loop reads CASSLIQGASRNEQYF. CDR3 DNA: TGTGCCAGCAGCTTGATACAGGGGGCGTCTCGGAACGAGCAGTACTTC.

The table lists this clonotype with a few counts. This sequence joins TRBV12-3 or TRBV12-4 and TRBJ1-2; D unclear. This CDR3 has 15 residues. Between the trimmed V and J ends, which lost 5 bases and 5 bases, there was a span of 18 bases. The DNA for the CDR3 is TGTGCCAGCAGTCCCTCGTGGAGATTAGATTATGGCTACACCTTC. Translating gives CASSPSWRLDYGYTF.

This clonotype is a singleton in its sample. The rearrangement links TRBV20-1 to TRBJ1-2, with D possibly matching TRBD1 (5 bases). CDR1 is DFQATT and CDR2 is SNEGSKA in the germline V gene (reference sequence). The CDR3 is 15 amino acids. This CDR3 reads CSAGQKPAQGYGYTF. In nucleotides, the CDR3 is TGCAGCGCAGGACAAAAGCCTGCCCAGGGCTATGGCTACACCTTC.

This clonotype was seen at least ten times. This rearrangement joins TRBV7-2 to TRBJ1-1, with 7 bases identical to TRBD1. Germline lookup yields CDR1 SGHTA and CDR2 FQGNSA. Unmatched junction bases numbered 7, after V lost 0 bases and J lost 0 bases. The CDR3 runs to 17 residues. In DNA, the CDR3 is TGTGCCAGCAGCTTAGCTGTGACAGGGCTCATGAACACTGAAGCTTTCTTT. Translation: CASSLAVTGLMNTEAFF.

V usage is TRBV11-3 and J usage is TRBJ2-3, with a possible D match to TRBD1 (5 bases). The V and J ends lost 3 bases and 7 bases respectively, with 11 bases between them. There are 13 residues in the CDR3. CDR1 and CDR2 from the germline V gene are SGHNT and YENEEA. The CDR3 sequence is CASSLDIDNTQYF. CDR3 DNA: TGTGCCAGCAGCTTGGACATAGACAATACGCAGTATTTT.

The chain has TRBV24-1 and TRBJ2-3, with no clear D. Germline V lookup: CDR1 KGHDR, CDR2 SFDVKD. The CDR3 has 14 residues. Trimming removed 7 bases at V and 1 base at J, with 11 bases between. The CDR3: CATRDPGGTDTQYF. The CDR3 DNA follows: TGTGCCACCAGAGACCCAGGAGGCACAGATACGCAGTATTTT.

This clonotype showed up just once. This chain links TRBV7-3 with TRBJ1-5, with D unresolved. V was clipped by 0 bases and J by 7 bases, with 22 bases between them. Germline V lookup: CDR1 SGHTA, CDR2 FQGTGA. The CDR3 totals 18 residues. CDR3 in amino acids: CASSLTGGWSGETQPQHF. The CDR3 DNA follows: TGTGCCAGCAGCTTAACGGGCGGCTGGAGTGGGGAGACCCAGCCCCAGCATTTT.

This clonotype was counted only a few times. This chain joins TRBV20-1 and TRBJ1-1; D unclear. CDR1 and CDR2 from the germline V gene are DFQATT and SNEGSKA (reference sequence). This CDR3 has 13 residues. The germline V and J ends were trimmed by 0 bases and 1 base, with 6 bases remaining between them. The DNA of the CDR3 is TGCAGTGCTAGAGACACGAAGAACACTGAAGCTTTCTTT. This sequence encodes CSARDTKNTEAFF.

The CDR3 bases are TGCAGTGCCCAAGCCGGGACAGGGGGCTATGGCTACACCTTC. It encodes CSAQAGTGGYGYTF. This chain connects TRBV20-1 to TRBJ1-2; TRBD1 matches at 11 bases. The CDR3 is made up of 14 amino acids. V was clipped by 6 bases and J by 4 bases; unmatched bases: 7. The germline CDR1 and CDR2 sequences are DFQATT and SNEGSKA (reference sequence).

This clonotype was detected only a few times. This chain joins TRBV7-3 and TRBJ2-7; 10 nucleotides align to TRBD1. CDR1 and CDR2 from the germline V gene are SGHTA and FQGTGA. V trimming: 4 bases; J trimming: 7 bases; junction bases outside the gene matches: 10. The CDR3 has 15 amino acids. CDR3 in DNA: TGTGCCAGCAGCTCCCCCGGGACAGGGGTGGAGGAGCAGTACTTC. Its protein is CASSSPGTGVEEQYF.

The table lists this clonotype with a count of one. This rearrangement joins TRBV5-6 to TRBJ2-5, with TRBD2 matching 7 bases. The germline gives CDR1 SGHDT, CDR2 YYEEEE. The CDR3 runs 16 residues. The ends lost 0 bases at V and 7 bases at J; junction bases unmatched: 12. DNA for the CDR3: TGTGCCAGCAGCTTGGGGGCTAGCGGCAAATTACTGACCCAGTACTTC. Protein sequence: CASSLGASGKLLTQYF.

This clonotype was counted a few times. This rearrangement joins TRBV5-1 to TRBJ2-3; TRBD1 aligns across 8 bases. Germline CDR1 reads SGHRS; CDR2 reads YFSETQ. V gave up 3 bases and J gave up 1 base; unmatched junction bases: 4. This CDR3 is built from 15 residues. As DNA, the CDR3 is TGCGCCAGCAGCTCACAGACAGGGGGCACAGATACGCAGTATTTT. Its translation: CASSSQTGGTDTQYF.

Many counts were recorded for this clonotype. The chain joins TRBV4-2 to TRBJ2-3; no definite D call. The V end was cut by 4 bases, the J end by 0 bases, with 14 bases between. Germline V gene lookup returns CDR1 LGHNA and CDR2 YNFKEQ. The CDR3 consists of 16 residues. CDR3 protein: CASSPIRAMSTDTQYF. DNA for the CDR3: TGTGCCAGCAGCCCGATCCGCGCTATGAGCACAGATACGCAGTATTTT.

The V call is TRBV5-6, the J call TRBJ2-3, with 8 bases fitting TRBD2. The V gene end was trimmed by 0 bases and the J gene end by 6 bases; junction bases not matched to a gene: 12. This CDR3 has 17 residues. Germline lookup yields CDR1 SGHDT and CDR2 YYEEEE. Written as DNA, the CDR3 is TGTGCCAGCAGCTTGGCTACTAGCGGCGGTACACATGATACGCAGTATTTT. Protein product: CASSLATSGGTHDTQYF.

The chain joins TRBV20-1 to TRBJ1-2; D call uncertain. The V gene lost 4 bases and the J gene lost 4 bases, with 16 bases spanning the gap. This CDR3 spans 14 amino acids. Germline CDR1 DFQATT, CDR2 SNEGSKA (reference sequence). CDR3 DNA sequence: TGCAGTGCTACCGAACTATCGGGAGTCTATGGCTACACCTTC. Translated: CSATELSGVYGYTF.

CDR3 residues: CASSQPTGVCGYTF. The CDR3 DNA follows: TGCGCCAGCAGCCAACCGACAGGGGTTTGCGGCTACACCTTC. The rearrangement uses TRBV4-1 and TRBJ1-2, with 8 bases aligning to TRBD1. The CDR3 spans 14 residues. Germline-derived CDR1 and CDR2 are MGHRA and YSYEKL. J lost 8 bases, V lost 2 bases, and 7 bases had no gene match.

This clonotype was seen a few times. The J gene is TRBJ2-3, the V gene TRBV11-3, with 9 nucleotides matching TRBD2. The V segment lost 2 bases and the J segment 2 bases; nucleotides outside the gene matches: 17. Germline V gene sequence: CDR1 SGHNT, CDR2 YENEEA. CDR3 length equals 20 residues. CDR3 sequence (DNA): TGTGCCAGCAGCTTACAAGGGGCCCTAGCGGGGAACTTGGACACAGATACGCAGTATTTT. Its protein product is CASSLQGALAGNLDTDTQYF. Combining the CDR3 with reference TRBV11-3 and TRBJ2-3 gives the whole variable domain EAGVVQSPRYKIIEKKQPVAFWCNPISGHNTLYWYLQNLGQGPELLIRYENEEAVDDSQLPKDRFSAERLKGVDSTLKIQPAELGDSAVYLCASSLQGALAGNLDTDTQYFGPGTRLTVL.

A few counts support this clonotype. The chain's CDR3 is CASSEEWDSYEQYF. CDR3 DNA sequence: TGTGCCAGCAGTGAAGAATGGGACAGCTACGAGCAGTACTTC. The chain employs TRBV6-1 and TRBJ2-7; 7 bases are shared with TRBD1. The length of the CDR3 is 14 residues. V lost 1 base and J lost 3; bases outside the gene matches: 3. The germline V gene encodes CDR1 MNHNS and CDR2 SASEGT.

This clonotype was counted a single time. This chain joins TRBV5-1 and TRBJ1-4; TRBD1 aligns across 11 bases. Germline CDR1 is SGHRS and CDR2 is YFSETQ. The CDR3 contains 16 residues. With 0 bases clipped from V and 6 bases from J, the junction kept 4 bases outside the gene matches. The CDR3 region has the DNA TGCGCCAGCAGCTTGGAGGCGGGACAGGGGGATGAAAAACTGTTTTTT. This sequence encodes CASSLEAGQGDEKLFF.

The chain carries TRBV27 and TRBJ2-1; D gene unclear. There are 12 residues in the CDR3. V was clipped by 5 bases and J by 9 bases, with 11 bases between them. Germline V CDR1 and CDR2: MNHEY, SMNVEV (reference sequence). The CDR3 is CASSPPSPEQFF. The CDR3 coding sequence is TGTGCCAGCAGTCCCCCTTCGCCTGAGCAGTTCTTC.

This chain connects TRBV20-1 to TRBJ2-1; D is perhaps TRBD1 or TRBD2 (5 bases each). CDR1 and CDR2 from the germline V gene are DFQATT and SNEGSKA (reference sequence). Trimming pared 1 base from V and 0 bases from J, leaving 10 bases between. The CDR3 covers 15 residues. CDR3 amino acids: CSARGGPSSYNEQFF. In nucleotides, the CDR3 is TGCAGTGCTAGAGGGGGACCTAGCTCCTACAATGAGCAGTTCTTC.

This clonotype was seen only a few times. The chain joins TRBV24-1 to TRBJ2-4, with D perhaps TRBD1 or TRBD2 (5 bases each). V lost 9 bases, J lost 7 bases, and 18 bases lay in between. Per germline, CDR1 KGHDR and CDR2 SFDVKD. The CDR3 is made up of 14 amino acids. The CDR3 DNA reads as TGTGCCACCTCTCAGGGCGGGCTTAGGAACATTCAGTACTTC. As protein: CATSQGGLRNIQYF.

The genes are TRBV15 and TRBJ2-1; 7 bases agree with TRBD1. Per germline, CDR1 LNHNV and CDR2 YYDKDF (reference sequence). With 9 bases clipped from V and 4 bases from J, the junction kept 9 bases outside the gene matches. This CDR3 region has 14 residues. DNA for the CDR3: TGTGCCACTCTTAGTGGGACAGATTACAATGAGCAGTTCTTC. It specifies CATLSGTDYNEQFF.

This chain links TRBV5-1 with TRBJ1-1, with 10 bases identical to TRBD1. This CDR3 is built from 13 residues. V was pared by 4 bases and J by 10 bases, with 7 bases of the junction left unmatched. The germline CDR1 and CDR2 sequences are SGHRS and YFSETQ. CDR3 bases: TGCGCCAGCAGCCCGGGACAGGGGTGTCGAGCTTTCTTT. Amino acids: CASSPGQGCRAFF.

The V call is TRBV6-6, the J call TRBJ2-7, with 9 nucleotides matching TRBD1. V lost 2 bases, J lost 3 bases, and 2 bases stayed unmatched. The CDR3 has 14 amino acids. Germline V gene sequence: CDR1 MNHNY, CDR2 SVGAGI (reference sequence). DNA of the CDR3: TGTGCCAGCAGTTACCCGGGACAGGGCTACGAGCAGTACTTC. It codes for CASSYPGQGYEQYF.

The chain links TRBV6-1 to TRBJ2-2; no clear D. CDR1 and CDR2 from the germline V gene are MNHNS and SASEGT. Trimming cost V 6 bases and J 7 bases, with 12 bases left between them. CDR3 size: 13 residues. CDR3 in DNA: TGTGCCAGCAGCCACCTTGACCGCGGGGAGCTGTTTTTT. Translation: CASSHLDRGELFF.